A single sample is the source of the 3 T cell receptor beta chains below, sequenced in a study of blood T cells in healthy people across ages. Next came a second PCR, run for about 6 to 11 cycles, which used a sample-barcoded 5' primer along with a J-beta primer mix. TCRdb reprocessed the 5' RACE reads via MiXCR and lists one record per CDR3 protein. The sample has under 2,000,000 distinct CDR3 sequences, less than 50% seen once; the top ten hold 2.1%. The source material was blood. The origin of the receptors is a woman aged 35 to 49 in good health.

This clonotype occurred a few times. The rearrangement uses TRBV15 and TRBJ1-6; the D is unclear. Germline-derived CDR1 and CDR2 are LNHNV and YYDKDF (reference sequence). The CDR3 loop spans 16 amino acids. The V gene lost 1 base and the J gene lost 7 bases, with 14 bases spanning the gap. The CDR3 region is CATSRGLEILNSPLHF. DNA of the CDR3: TGTGCCACCAGCAGAGGTTTGGAGATCCTCAATTCACCCCTCCACTTT.

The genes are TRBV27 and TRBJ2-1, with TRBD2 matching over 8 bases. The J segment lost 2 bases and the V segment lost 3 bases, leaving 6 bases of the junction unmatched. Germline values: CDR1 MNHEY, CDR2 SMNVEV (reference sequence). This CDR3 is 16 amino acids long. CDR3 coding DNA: TGTGCCAGCAGTTTTGGCGGGGGGTCCCCCTACAATGAGCAGTTCTTC. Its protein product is CASSFGGGSPYNEQFF.

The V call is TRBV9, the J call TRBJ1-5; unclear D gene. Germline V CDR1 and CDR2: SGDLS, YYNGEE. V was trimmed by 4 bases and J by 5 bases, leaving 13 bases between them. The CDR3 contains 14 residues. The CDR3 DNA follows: TGTGCCAGCAGCCCCGGCGGAGACTATCAGCCCCAGCATTTT. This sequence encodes CASSPGGDYQPQHF. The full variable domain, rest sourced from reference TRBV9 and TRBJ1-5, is DSGVTQTPKHLITATGQRVTLRCSPRSGDLSVYWYQQSLDQGLQFLIQYYNGEERAKGNILERFSAQQFPDLHSELNLSSLELGDSALYFCASSPGGDYQPQHFGDGTRLSIL.